Following are 30 T cell receptor beta chains from one sample sequenced in a study of early T cells in non-severe SARS-CoV-2 infection. Each CDR3 protein is one row after TCRdb ran MiXCR on the 5' RACE reads. The data hold about 110,000 distinct CDR3 sequences, with around an eighth observed a single time. Input material: whole blood. The receptors were sampled from an adult who was a healthcare worker with PCR-confirmed SARS-CoV-2 infection or an uninfected control (not recorded which).

The chain has TRBV2 and TRBJ1-2; D possibly corresponds to TRBD1 (5 bases). V was trimmed by 0 bases and J by 2 bases, leaving 7 bases between them. Germline V gives CDR1 SNHLY, CDR2 FYNNEI. The CDR3 runs to 14 residues. Written as DNA, the CDR3 is TGTGCCAGCAGTGAAGCGTGGGACAACTATGGCTACACCTTC. Its protein product is CASSEAWDNYGYTF.

This clonotype was seen ten or more times. The chain combines TRBV3-1 with TRBJ1-3; the match to TRBD1 covers 7 bases. Germline CDR1 and CDR2: LGHDT and YNNKEL (reference sequence). The CDR3 contains 16 residues. J was trimmed by 0 bases and V by 3 bases; bases with no gene match: 5. The CDR3 here is CASSQGQSNSGNTIYF. DNA for the CDR3: TGTGCCAGCAGCCAGGGACAGTCAAACTCTGGAAACACCATATATTTT.

The chain couples TRBV12-3 or TRBV12-4 to TRBJ1-1; D unclear. CDR3 length: 14 residues. V was pared by 6 bases and J by 1 base, with 12 bases between. CDR3 sequence: CASSRSNGNTEAFF. The CDR3 region has the DNA TGTGCCAGCAGCCGCAGCAACGGGAACACTGAAGCTTTCTTT.

This clonotype was picked up a small number of times. The chain links TRBV24-1 to TRBJ2-5; unclear D gene. The CDR3 sequence is 14 residues long. The germline V gene encodes CDR1 KGHDR and CDR2 SFDVKD. Trimming cost V 3 bases and J 5 bases, with 12 bases left between them. DNA for the CDR3: TGTGCCACCAGTGATCGCTGGACGGCGGAGACCCAGTACTTC. It specifies CATSDRWTAETQYF.

This clonotype was seen ten or more times. The chain couples TRBV19 to TRBJ2-7; D gene ambiguous. This CDR3 region has 15 residues. The V and J ends lost 3 bases and 0 bases respectively, with 12 bases between them. Germline V CDR1 and CDR2: LNHDA, SQIVND (reference sequence). The CDR3 here is CASSIPDRPSYEQYF. The CDR3, as DNA: TGTGCCAGTAGTATCCCCGACCGCCCCTCCTACGAGCAGTACTTC.

The table lists this clonotype with many counts. The rearrangement joins TRBV29-1 to TRBJ1-5; tentative D call: TRBD1 (5 bases). Germline CDR1 SQVTM, CDR2 ANQGSEA. Trimming took 6 bases from V and 4 from J, leaving 13 bases between them. The CDR3 length is 13 residues. CDR3 amino acids: CSVGGTDNQPQHF. As DNA, the CDR3 is TGCAGCGTAGGCGGGACGGATAATCAGCCCCAGCATTTT.

This clonotype showed up many times. The chain is built from TRBV27 and TRBJ2-5; TRBD2 is a possible D gene (5 bases). Germline V gene data show CDR1 as MNHEY and CDR2 as SMNVEV (reference sequence). The CDR3 runs 13 residues. V dropped 2 bases and J dropped 7 bases, with 11 bases sitting between them. CDR3 region: CASSLEGRGTQYF. The DNA for the CDR3 is TGTGCCAGCAGTTTAGAGGGCCGAGGGACCCAGTACTTC.

This chain joins TRBV24-1 and TRBJ2-6; D not certain. CDR1 and CDR2 (germline): KGHDR, SFDVKD. V was cut by 6 bases and J by 3 bases, with 11 bases left in between. The CDR3 length is 15 residues. In DNA form, the CDR3 reads TGTGCCACCAGTTCCCAGGAGAGTGGGGCCAACGTCCTGACTTTC. It specifies CATSSQESGANVLTF.

This clonotype was found many times. The rearrangement links TRBV3-1 to TRBJ1-1, with TRBD1 matching 8 bases. The CDR3 spans 16 residues. J gave up 5 bases and V 2 bases, and 10 bases lay outside the gene matches. Germline loops: CDR1 LGHDT, CDR2 YNNKEL (reference sequence). For the CDR3, the DNA is TGTGCCAGCAGCCAATTCGGGCAGGGGGCTAGGACTGAAGCTTTCTTT. Its protein is CASSQFGQGARTEAFF.

The J gene is TRBJ2-7, the V gene TRBV6-6; no clear D. V was clipped by 0 bases and J by 3 bases, with 6 bases between them. Germline V gives CDR1 MNHNY, CDR2 SVGAGI (reference sequence). The CDR3 contains 13 residues. In nucleotides, the CDR3 is TGTGCCAGCAGTTACTCGGCGGTCTACGAGCAGTACTTC. Its protein product is CASSYSAVYEQYF.

This clonotype was counted a few times. This chain links TRBV30 with TRBJ2-1, with 7 positions matching TRBD2. The ends lost 4 bases at V and 4 bases at J; junction bases unmatched: 7. Germline CDR1 GTSNPN, CDR2 SVGIG (reference sequence). The CDR3 runs 14 residues. As DNA, the CDR3 is TGTGCCTGGACCCCGGGGGGACTTTACAATGAGCAGTTCTTC. Amino acid sequence: CAWTPGGLYNEQFF.

This chain connects TRBV27 to TRBJ2-1; D is perhaps TRBD1 (5 bases). Germline V gives CDR1 MNHEY, CDR2 SMNVEV (reference sequence). The germline V and J ends were trimmed by 2 bases and 9 bases, with 17 bases remaining between them. The CDR3 loop spans 15 amino acids. CDR3 nucleotide sequence: TGTGCCAGCAGTTTACGCAGGGCAGGTAAAGGTGAGCAGTTCTTC. Amino acid sequence: CASSLRRAGKGEQFF.

This clonotype turned up a few times. The chain couples TRBV30 to TRBJ1-5; maybe TRBD1 (5 bases). The ends were cut back, 4 bases at V and 5 bases at J, with 12 bases in the middle. Per the germline V gene, CDR1 is GTSNPN and CDR2 is SVGIG (reference sequence). The CDR3 sequence is 13 residues long. CDR3 loop: CAWTLGTDQPQHF. Written as DNA, the CDR3 is TGTGCCTGGACGCTAGGGACCGATCAGCCCCAGCATTTT.

The chain employs TRBV9 and TRBJ1-2, with TRBD1 as a possible D gene (6 bases). Per germline, CDR1 SGDLS and CDR2 YYNGEE. Trimming took off 1 base at V and 4 bases at J, with 14 bases between the two ends. The CDR3 spans 15 residues. CDR3: CASSVSGVVSYGYTF. CDR3 DNA sequence: TGTGCCAGCAGCGTATCAGGGGTCGTGAGCTATGGCTACACCTTC.

This clonotype was counted at least ten times. The J gene is TRBJ2-5, the V gene TRBV5-1; possible D gene TRBD1, 6 bases. The germline V and J ends were trimmed by 7 bases and 2 bases, with 18 bases remaining between them. In germline, CDR1 is SGHRS, CDR2 YFSETQ. This CDR3 region has 15 residues. The CDR3 loop is CASASDSHRQETQYF. For the CDR3, the DNA is TGCGCCAGCGCTTCGGACAGCCACCGGCAAGAGACCCAGTACTTC. Using reference TRBV5-1 and TRBJ2-5 for the parts outside the CDR3, the full variable domain is KAGVTQTPRYLIKTRGQQVTLSCSPISGHRSVSWYQQTPGQGLQFLFEYFSETQRNKGNFPGRFSGRQFSNSRSEMNVSTLELGDSALYLCASASDSHRQETQYFGPGTRLLVL.

The chain uses TRBV30 and TRBJ2-7; 9 nucleotides match TRBD2. Germline trimming cut 0 bases from V and 4 bases from J; bases unmatched to any gene: 16. Germline V gene data show CDR1 as GTSNPN and CDR2 as SVGIG (reference sequence). The CDR3 is 18 residues long. CDR3 in amino acids: CAWSVQGGGALINYEQYF. The CDR3 bases are TGTGCCTGGAGTGTACAAGGCGGGGGGGCCCTCATTAATTACGAGCAGTACTTC.

The chain links TRBV27 to TRBJ2-2; weak D call: TRBD2 (6 bases). The CDR3 covers 14 residues. Trimming took off 8 bases at V and 1 base at J, with 11 bases between the two ends. Germline V gene data show CDR1 as MNHEY and CDR2 as SMNVEV (reference sequence). The CDR3 DNA is TGTGCCAGCCCTGCGGAGGGGAACACCGGGGAGCTGTTTTTT. It codes for CASPAEGNTGELFF.

The genes are TRBV11-3 and TRBJ2-2; the D call may be TRBD1 or TRBD2 (5 bases each). The germline V gene encodes CDR1 SGHNT and CDR2 YENEEA. The CDR3 extends over 13 amino acids. Trimming shortened V by 2 bases and J by 9 bases, and 10 bases separated the two germline ends. The CDR3, as DNA: TGTGCCAGCAGCTTATTTGGGGGAAGGGAGCTGTTTTTT. This sequence encodes CASSLFGGRELFF.

This clonotype occurred a few times. This sequence joins TRBV29-1 and TRBJ1-1; no firm D call. This CDR3 is 11 amino acids long. V was clipped by 4 bases and J by 1 base, with 4 bases between them. CDR1 is SQVTM, CDR2 ANQGSEA, per germline. The CDR3 nucleotides read TGCAGCGTTGCGGAGAACACTGAAGCTTTCTTT. Amino acid sequence: CSVAENTEAFF.

The chain is built from TRBV15 and TRBJ2-1, with D unclear. This CDR3 contains 15 residues. Germline-derived CDR1 and CDR2 are LNHNV and YYDKDF (reference sequence). V was trimmed by 1 base and J by 6 bases, leaving 13 bases between them. The CDR3, as DNA: TGTGCCACCAGCAGAGTCGCAATGGCCCCCAATGAGCAGTTCTTC. Translated, it gives CATSRVAMAPNEQFF.

This clonotype was seen only a few times. This chain connects TRBV10-1 to TRBJ1-1; D may be TRBD1 (5 bases). The CDR3 spans 13 residues. Trimming cost V 0 bases and J 8 bases, with 10 bases left between them. Germline V CDR1 and CDR2: WNHNN, SYGVQD (reference sequence). The CDR3 loop reads CASSESVNREAFF. CDR3 DNA sequence: TGCGCCAGCAGTGAGTCGGTCAACAGGGAAGCTTTCTTT.

Many counts were recorded for this clonotype. V and J are TRBV5-8 and TRBJ1-1; D is uncertain. V gave up 4 bases and J gave up 1 base, with 14 bases separating them. The CDR3 totals 15 residues. Germline assignment: CDR1 SGHTS and CDR2 YDEGEE. The CDR3 here is CASSPGGGSNTEAFF. The CDR3 DNA reads as TGTGCCAGCAGCCCGGGTGGAGGCTCGAACACTGAAGCTTTCTTT.

A few counts support this clonotype. V and J are TRBV9 and TRBJ2-5; D is perhaps TRBD1 or TRBD2 (6 bases each). CDR1 and CDR2 from the germline V gene are SGDLS and YYNGEE. V shed 2 bases and J shed 4 bases, with 12 bases lying between them. The length of the CDR3 is 14 residues. The CDR3 region is CASSVGPGAETQYF. CDR3 in DNA: TGTGCCAGCAGCGTTGGCCCGGGGGCAGAGACCCAGTACTTC.

The J gene is TRBJ1-1, the V gene TRBV29-1, with TRBD1 as a possible D gene (6 bases). The CDR3 extends over 13 amino acids. Trimming removed 7 bases from V and 4 bases from J, with 16 bases in between. The germline V gene encodes CDR1 SQVTM and CDR2 ANQGSEA. The CDR3 bases are TGCAGCGCCATAAGTGCAGGGGTCACTGAAGCTTTCTTT. The encoded protein is CSAISAGVTEAFF.

This clonotype occurred many times. The V call is TRBV10-2, the J call TRBJ2-5; 10 bases are a match to TRBD2. V was pared by 6 bases and J by 7 bases, with 8 bases of the junction left unmatched. Germline V CDR1 and CDR2: WSHSY, SAAADI. This CDR3 has 14 residues. The CDR3 region is CASSELAGDGTQYF. In DNA form, the CDR3 reads TGCGCCAGCAGCGAGCTAGCGGGAGACGGGACCCAGTACTTC.

This clonotype was seen repeatedly, ten times or more. This chain connects TRBV3-1 to TRBJ2-3; D uncertain. The CDR3 sequence is 16 residues long. Trimming pared 0 bases from V and 1 base from J, leaving 11 bases between. CDR1 is LGHDT and CDR2 is YNNKEL in the germline V gene (reference sequence). The DNA for the CDR3 is TGTGCCAGCAGCCAAGACCCGCTAACTGGCACAGATACGCAGTATTTT. It is translated as CASSQDPLTGTDTQYF.

With respect to this clonotype: Being one base from a much bigger clone, this may be a read error. This chain uses TRBV20-1 with TRBJ2-7, with 12 bases matching TRBD2. Trimming removed 5 bases from V and 3 bases from J; junction bases left unmatched: 11. This CDR3 contains 16 residues. Germline loops: CDR1 DFQATT, CDR2 SNEGSKA (reference sequence). DNA for the CDR3: TGCAGTGCTGTCCACATAAGACTAGCGGGAGACTACGAGCAGTACTTC. It codes for CSAVHIRLAGDYEQYF.

This clonotype has a count of ten or more. This chain links TRBV18 with TRBJ1-5; D is undetermined. The CDR3 loop spans 12 amino acids. CDR1 is KGHSH, CDR2 LQKENI, per germline. V shed 6 bases and J shed 8 bases, with 11 bases lying between them. The CDR3 here is CASSPGVEPQHF. As DNA, the CDR3 is TGTGCCAGCTCCCCCGGTGTTGAGCCCCAGCATTTT.

The chain uses TRBV29-1 and TRBJ2-1; unclear D gene. Germline CDR1 and CDR2: SQVTM and ANQGSEA. CDR3 length: 11 residues. With 4 bases removed from V and 9 bases from J, the gap between germline ends came to 10 bases. CDR3 sequence (DNA): TGCAGCGTTGCATGGGCGGCTGAGCAGTTCTTC. It encodes CSVAWAAEQFF.

The chain employs TRBV7-2 and TRBJ1-6; D is uncertain. Trimming took 4 bases from V and 9 from J, leaving 7 bases between them. CDR3 size: 12 residues. The germline CDR1 and CDR2 sequences are SGHTA and FQGNSA. The DNA of the CDR3 is TGTGCCAGCAGCTCGCAGAGTTCACCCCTCCACTTT. Translation gives CASSSQSSPLHF.